A single sample is the source of the 9 T cell receptor beta chains below, sequenced in a study of identical twins. TCRdb called the 5' RACE reads again in MiXCR, with one record for every CDR3 protein. The data contain around 570,000 distinct CDR3 sequences, around 9.6% of them singletons. This sample also belongs to another study, concerning yellow fever vaccine responses in identical twins.

What was sequenced was PBMCs. Receptors originate from a woman aged 18-29 years in good health.

This sequence joins TRBV5-4 and TRBJ2-7; D is ambiguous. Between the trimmed V and J ends, which lost 2 bases and 2 bases, there was a span of 11 bases. CDR3 length: 14 amino acids. Germline CDR1 reads SGHNT; CDR2 reads YYREEE (reference sequence). In nucleotides, the CDR3 is TGTGCCAGCAGCTTAATGGGTTTGGCCTACGAGCAGTACTTC. Its translation is CASSLMGLAYEQYF.

The chain recombines TRBV6-2 or TRBV6-3 with TRBJ2-7, with D possibly TRBD2 on 6 matching bases. Germline CDR1 and CDR2: MNHEY and SVGEGT. The CDR3 spans 14 residues. The ends were cut back, 2 bases at V and 0 bases at J, with 8 bases in the middle. CDR3 in DNA: TGTGCCAGCAGTTACCCGGACTACTCCTACGAGCAGTACTTC. Translated, it gives CASSYPDYSYEQYF.

The gene calls are TRBV12-3 or TRBV12-4 and TRBJ1-1; no firm D call. This CDR3 is 14 amino acids long. Trimming shortened V by 3 bases and J by 1 base, and 9 bases separated the two germline ends. The CDR3 reads CASSFDGPNTEAFF. CDR3 sequence (DNA): TGTGCCAGCAGTTTCGACGGACCGAACACTGAAGCTTTCTTT.

This clonotype showed up just a few times. This chain joins TRBV9 and TRBJ2-3; TRBD1 agrees at 7 bases. The CDR3 runs to 17 residues. With 0 bases clipped from V and 0 bases from J, the junction kept 7 bases outside the gene matches. Germline V gene sequence: CDR1 SGDLS, CDR2 YYNGEE. CDR3 in amino acids: CASSVGDRDTSTDTQYF. The CDR3 coding sequence is TGTGCCAGCAGCGTAGGAGACAGGGACACTAGCACAGATACGCAGTATTTT.

V gene TRBV4-2 combines with J gene TRBJ1-2; tentative D call: TRBD1 (5 bases). The V gene's germline CDR1 is LGHNA and CDR2 YNFKEQ. The CDR3 has 13 residues. Trimming stripped 0 bases from V and 7 bases from J, with 9 bases between. The CDR3 region is CASSQDDRGGYTF. Written as DNA, the CDR3 is TGTGCCAGCAGCCAAGACGACAGAGGTGGCTACACCTTC.

The table lists this clonotype with many counts. J is TRBJ2-4 and V is TRBV5-1; no clear D gene. The CDR3 loop spans 15 amino acids. CDR1 SGHRS and CDR2 YFSETQ come from the germline V gene. V lost 4 bases and J lost 8, with 19 bases in between. The CDR3 nucleotides are TGCGCCAGCAGCGGTTCTCATCGTTATGGGGACATTCAGTACTTC. Translation: CASSGSHRYGDIQYF.

This clonotype was seen a handful of times. At one end the junction does not follow the germline gene, possibly because of a read error. J is TRBJ2-7 and V is TRBV3-1, with D tentatively TRBD2 (5 bases). Germline lookup yields CDR1 LGHDT and CDR2 YNNKEL (reference sequence). The CDR3 consists of 13 residues. CDR3: CASSQDRRGEQYF. For the CDR3, the DNA is TGTGCCAGCAGTCAAGACCGCCGGGGCGAGCAGTACTTC.

This clonotype was seen at least ten times. This chain connects TRBV29-1 to TRBJ2-3; 8 bases are shared with TRBD1. Germline V gene data show CDR1 as SQVTM and CDR2 as ANQGSEA. Germline trimming cut 7 bases from V and 1 base from J; bases unmatched to any gene: 10. This CDR3 is built from 15 residues. The CDR3 region is CSATPTGVRTDTQYF. For the CDR3, the DNA is TGCAGCGCCACCCCGACAGGGGTGCGCACAGATACGCAGTATTTT.

This clonotype was observed a few times. The rearrangement links TRBV20-1 to TRBJ2-1; D gene ambiguous. Germline CDR1 and CDR2: DFQATT and SNEGSKA (reference sequence). The CDR3 sequence is 15 residues long. Trimming pared 5 bases from V and 7 bases from J, leaving 21 bases between. The CDR3 here is CSAQSPWLDWNEQFF. The CDR3 DNA reads TGCAGTGCTCAGTCACCCTGGCTAGATTGGAATGAGCAGTTCTTC.